Below are 10 T cell receptor beta chains sequenced from a single sample in a study of siplizumab effects on memory and regulatory T cells. The data were produced by immunoSEQ multiplex PCR, yet TCRdb's version contains in-frame clones alone and is incomplete. The sample yields approximately 46,000 clones, 93% seen once. Sequencing input: CD8+ T cells sorted from blood. The receptors here all came from a human donor in good health.

The chain combines TRBV2 with TRBJ2-5; 9 bases agree with TRBD2. The trim removed 0 bases at V and 10 bases at J, leaving 6 bases unmatched. Germline V CDR1 and CDR2: SNHLY, FYNNEI. The CDR3 is 14 residues long. The chain's CDR3 is CASSEALAGTDQYF. CDR3 nucleotides: TGTGCCAGCAGTGAAGCGCTAGCGGGAACGGACCAGTACTTC.

J is TRBJ2-1 and V is TRBV9; D perhaps matches TRBD1 (5 bases). V was pared by 2 bases and J by 6 bases, with 18 bases between. This CDR3 comprises 16 residues. The germline CDR1 and CDR2 sequences are SGDLS and YYNGEE. CDR3 in amino acids: CASSVRLGLFGNEQFF. CDR3 nucleotides: TGTGCCAGCAGCGTCCGACTGGGGCTTTTTGGCAATGAGCAGTTCTTC.

The gene calls are TRBV15 and TRBJ2-5; no clear D gene. The length of the CDR3 is 13 residues. V shed 5 bases and J shed 7 bases, with 14 bases lying between them. Per the germline V gene, CDR1 is LNHNV and CDR2 is YYDKDF (reference sequence). CDR3 region: CATSSGAEGTQYF. The CDR3 DNA reads as TGTGCCACCAGCTCAGGAGCCGAAGGGACCCAGTACTTC.

The chain is built from TRBV13 and TRBJ1-1; D remains unclear. This CDR3 spans 14 amino acids. The V end lost 6 bases, the J end lost 0 bases, and 11 bases lay between the germline ends. Germline CDR1 PRHDT, CDR2 FYEKMQ (reference sequence). The chain's CDR3 is CASSSRTVNTEAFF. For the CDR3, the DNA is TGTGCCAGCAGTTCCCGCACAGTGAACACTGAAGCTTTCTTT.

The chain has TRBV10-3 and TRBJ2-3, with 9 bases lining up with TRBD2. With V trimmed by 6 bases and J by 2 bases, 6 bases remained unmatched. Germline CDR1 ENHRY, CDR2 SYGVKD. This CDR3 spans 15 amino acids. CDR3 protein: CAISFSGRYTDTQYF. CDR3 DNA: TGTGCCATCAGCTTTAGCGGGAGATACACAGATACGCAGTATTTT.

The chain carries TRBV4-1 and TRBJ1-1; no clear D. The ends were cut back, 2 bases at V and 11 bases at J, with 21 bases in the middle. In germline, CDR1 is MGHRA, CDR2 YSYEKL. This CDR3 has 15 residues. Here the CDR3 DNA reads TGCGCCAGCAGCCAAATCGGGTCGACTCTGGGTGGGGCTTTCTTT. Amino acid sequence: CASSQIGSTLGGAFF.

The rearrangement uses TRBV19 and TRBJ2-1; 11 nucleotides align to TRBD2. Trimming at V came to 5 bases and at J to 4 bases, leaving 10 bases not matched to a gene. There are 17 residues in the CDR3. CDR1 LNHDA and CDR2 SQIVND come from the germline V gene (reference sequence). The CDR3 sequence is CASSDGLIAGGYNEQFF. The CDR3 bases are TGTGCCAGTAGTGATGGCCTGATAGCGGGAGGGTACAATGAGCAGTTCTTC.

The chain couples TRBV4-1 to TRBJ1-1; D remains unclear. Looked up from germline, CDR1 is MGHRA and CDR2 is YSYEKL. The CDR3 extends over 14 amino acids. V was cut by 0 bases and J by 1 base, with 6 bases left in between. The CDR3 protein is CASSQDSANTEAFF. Here the CDR3 DNA reads TGCGCCAGCAGCCAAGACAGCGCGAACACTGAAGCTTTCTTT.

V and J are TRBV27 and TRBJ2-1; D is unclear. Trimming removed 1 base from V and 5 bases from J, with 12 bases in between. CDR1 is MNHEY and CDR2 is SMNVEV in the germline V gene (reference sequence). The CDR3 has 15 amino acids. The chain's CDR3 is CASSLWAEVDNEQFF. The CDR3 nucleotides read TGTGCCAGCAGTTTATGGGCCGAAGTGGACAATGAGCAGTTCTTC.

This clone occurred once. The V and J genes are TRBV15 and TRBJ1-1; D is unclear. Trimming shortened V by 0 bases and J by 5 bases, and 10 bases separated the two germline ends. The CDR3 sequence is 14 residues long. Germline CDR1 is LNHNV and CDR2 is YYDKDF (reference sequence). The DNA for the CDR3 is TGTGCCACCAGCAGAGACAAAGGACGGACTGAAGCTTTCTTT. Translating gives CATSRDKGRTEAFF.